These T cell receptor beta chains were read from a single sample in a study of brain T cells in children with intractable seizures. Measured with immunoSEQ multiplex PCR; TCRdb has only the in-frame clones, and not every one. Among a few hundred thousand clones listed, 93% were seen once. The input for sequencing was peripheral blood, taken 5 to 6 months after surgery. Source of these receptors: a boy less than two years old with tuberous sclerosis and intractable seizures. Each CDR3 is given with its conserved first and last residue. A D gene is named only where the DNA matches it firmly. Clone size, where shown, is once, few, many, or a class for clones that have expanded.

TRBJ1-3 . TRBV6-1 . TGTGCCAGCAGTGAAGCGCGTCACGGGAGCTCTGGAAACACCATATATTTT CASSEARHGSSGNTIYF
TRBJ2-7 . TRBV24-1 . TGTGCCACCAGTGATTTAAAAGGGGGCGAGCAGTACTTC CATSDLKGGEQYF
TRBJ1-6 . TRBV6-7 TRBD1 TGTGCCAGCAGTTACACAGGACAGGGGGATTCACCCCTCCACTTT CASSYTGQGDSPLHF
TRBJ1-3 . TRBV9 . TGTGCCAGCAGCCCTGGGATGAGCTCTGGAAACACCATATATTTT CASSPGMSSGNTIYF
TRBJ1-6 . TRBV7-9 . TGTGCCAGCAGCTTAGCGGGGTCACATAATTCACCCCTCCACTTT CASSLAGSHNSPLHF
TRBJ1-5 . TRBV30 . TGTGCCTGGAGTGTACGCGGGTCGGGACAGCCCCAGCATTTT CAWSVRGSGQPQHF
TRBJ1-5 . TRBV6-5 . TGTGCCAGCTTCACGGCAGGTAACCAGCCCCAGCATTTT CASFTAGNQPQHF
TRBJ1-4 . TRBV7-9 . TGTGCCAGCACCCTCTCGGCTTTTTCCGAAAAACTGTTTTTT CASTLSAFSEKLFF
TRBJ1-2 . TRBV3-1/TRBV3-2 . TGTGCCAGTCAGGGGAGCTATGGCTACACCTTC CASQGSYGYTF
TRBJ1-2 . TRBV29-1 . TGCAGCGTTGAAGGGCAGGTGAACTATGGCTACACCTTC CSVEGQVNYGYTF
TRBJ1-3 . TRBV30 . TGTGCCTGGAGGCGGGGGGAAAACACCATATATTTT CAWRRGENTIYF
TRBJ2-7 . TRBV18 . TGTGCCAGCTCACCACCCGCCAAACGGGGCTACGAGCAGTACTTC CASSPPAKRGYEQYF
TRBJ2-3 . TRBV27 TRBD1 TGTGCCAGCAGTTTATGGGGACAGGGGGCAGATACGCAGTATTTT CASSLWGQGADTQYF
TRBJ1-2 once TRBV24-1 TRBD1 TGTGCCACCAGTGAAACCCGCGGGACAGGGGGCTGGGATGGCTACACCTTC CATSETRGTGGWDGYTF
TRBJ2-1 once TRBV24-1 TRBD2 TGTGCCACCAGTGACCGGCGGGAGGGCCTTATTGAGCAGTTCTTC CATSDRREGLIEQFF
TRBJ1-5 . TRBV4-1 TRBD1 TGCGCCAGCAGCCAATTCGGACTCCAGGGGGATCAGCCCCAGCATTTT CASSQFGLQGDQPQHF
TRBJ2-1 . TRBV11-1 TRBD2 TGTGCCAGCAGTCCTTCTAGCGGGGTATACAATGAGCAGTTCTTC CASSPSSGVYNEQFF
TRBJ1-1 . TRBV19 TRBD1 TGTGCCAGTAGCCCCCGGGACAGGGGGTCCGCTTTCTTT CASSPRDRGSAFF
TRBJ1-1 . TRBV19 . TGTGCCAGTAGTATGCCGGGGCCGGAAGCTTTCTTT CASSMPGPEAFF
TRBJ2-3 . TRBV15 TRBD1 TGTGCCACCACCCAGGACAGGGCCGGCACAGATACGCAGTATTTT CATTQDRAGTDTQYF
TRBJ1-1 . TRBV21-1 . TGTGCCAGCAGCAAATATGCCGAAGCTTTCTTT CASSKYAEAFF
TRBJ2-2 . TRBV7-2 TRBD2 TGTGCCAGCAGCTTTATCAGACTAGCGGGATACACCGGGGAGCTGTTTTTT CASSFIRLAGYTGELFF